This T cell receptor beta chain was sequenced during a study of Ad26.COV2.S vaccination and SARS-CoV-2 variants. On the study more broadly: It was the COV1001 Ad26.COV2.S trial arm that included the donor. Regarding the study as a whole: Breadth of non-spike TCRs did not differ between vaccinees and placebo recipients.

Remarks on this clone: Its antigen is not identified.

Described treatment: around 19 received Ad26.COV2.S at low or high dose, single or two shots; about 5 received placebo; per-sample allocation not given. The study sampled participants on day 63 after the first vaccine or placebo injection. SARS-CoV-2 spike from the Wuhan strain was encoded by the vaccine, an Ad26 vector. Here immunoSEQ multiplex PCR was the method, and the copy in TCRdb shows in-frame clones only, minus some. Of around 400,000 clones in the sample, about 91% were seen once. V dropped 3 bases and J dropped 5; count of bases not matched to a gene: 4. The CDR3 length is 15 residues. Per the germline V gene, CDR1 is KGHDR and CDR2 is SFDVKD.

The TCR was taken from a person between 18 and 59 years old who received the Ad26.COV2.S COVID-19 vaccine or a placebo. Sequencing used peripheral blood, obtained in a trial of Ad26.COV2.S vaccine versus placebo. The V gene is TRBV24-1, the J gene TRBJ2-1; 9 nucleotides line up with TRBD2. For the CDR3, the DNA is TGTGCCACCAGTGATCCTAGCGGGGACAACAATGAGCAGTTCTTC. As protein: CATSDPSGDNNEQFF.